Below, 10 T cell receptor beta chains from the same sample are listed, as sequenced in a study of cytomegalovirus exposure and HLA in healthy donors. Primers: 60 Vbeta forward and 13 Jbeta reverse. The protocol was immunoSEQ multiplex PCR, while the TCRdb copy is restricted to in-frame clones and leaves out a portion. In total, the table holds around 140,000 clones. The sequenced sample consisted of PBMCs. Every receptor here comes from a woman aged 18 to 35 in good health and CMV-seronegative.

The chain recombines TRBV27 with TRBJ1-2; no definite D call. From germline, CDR1 is MNHEY and CDR2 SMNVEV (reference sequence). Between the trimmed V and J ends, which lost 3 bases and 5 bases, there was a span of 13 bases. There are 14 residues in the CDR3. The CDR3 DNA reads as TGTGCCAGCAGTTTCGATCCAACGGGATATGGCTACACCTTC. It specifies CASSFDPTGYGYTF.

J is TRBJ1-1 and V is TRBV18, with 8 nucleotides matching TRBD1. The V gene end was trimmed by 4 bases and the J gene end by 1 base; junction bases not matched to a gene: 5. The CDR3 is made up of 15 amino acids. CDR1 KGHSH and CDR2 LQKENI come from the germline V gene. This CDR3 is CASSQTQGANTEAFF. The CDR3 coding sequence is TGTGCCAGCTCACAAACTCAGGGGGCGAACACTGAAGCTTTCTTT.

This chain uses TRBV10-3 with TRBJ1-1; a weak D match, TRBD1 (6 bases). V lost 7 bases to trimming and J lost 4 bases, with 10 bases between them. CDR3 size: 12 residues. The germline CDR1 and CDR2 sequences are ENHRY and SYGVKD. The CDR3 loop reads CAITQGGTEAFF. In nucleotides, the CDR3 is TGTGCCATCACACAGGGTGGCACTGAAGCTTTCTTT.

This chain uses TRBV18 with TRBJ1-1, with a weak D call TRBD1 (6 bases). The CDR3 contains 14 residues. Germline CDR1 and CDR2: KGHSH and LQKENI. The ends were cut back, 0 bases at V and 4 bases at J, with 9 bases in the middle. This chain's CDR3 is CASSPPGTSTEAFF. The CDR3 nucleotides read TGTGCCAGCTCACCACCCGGGACATCCACTGAAGCTTTCTTT.

The CDR3 DNA follows: TGTGCCAGCAGCTGGGGGGCGGGACTACCTTACGAGCAGTACGTC. Translating it yields CASSWGAGLPYEQYV. V usage is TRBV5-6 and J usage is TRBJ2-7; weak D call: TRBD2 (7 bases). Germline loops: CDR1 SGHDT, CDR2 YYEEEE. This CDR3 is 15 amino acids long. V was shortened by 3 bases and J by 4 bases, with 17 bases between the two germline ends.

CDR3 region: CASIPTGANVLTF. The CDR3 DNA follows: TGTGCCAGCATCCCAACTGGGGCCAACGTCCTGACTTTC. V and J are TRBV6-6 and TRBJ2-6; D call uncertain. The CDR3 sequence is 13 residues long. V gave up 7 bases and J gave up 2 bases, with 6 bases separating them. The germline CDR1 and CDR2 sequences are MNHNY and SVGAGI (reference sequence).

V and J are TRBV18 and TRBJ2-1; 9 bases fit TRBD2. The germline CDR1 and CDR2 sequences are KGHSH and LQKENI. V was clipped by 3 bases and J by 0 bases; unmatched bases: 9. The CDR3 has 18 amino acids. DNA for the CDR3: TGTGCCAGCTCACCGACTAGCGGAGCCCTGGGCTCCTACAATGAGCAGTTCTTC. Translating it yields CASSPTSGALGSYNEQFF.

The chain links TRBV4-3 to TRBJ2-3; 7 positions agree with TRBD2. The CDR3 extends over 18 amino acids. Trimming at V came to 0 bases and at J to 0 bases, leaving 9 bases not matched to a gene. Germline values: CDR1 LGHNA, CDR2 YSLEER. The DNA of the CDR3 is TGCGCCAGCAGCCAAGAATTTTTGTTTAGCGGGAGCACAGATACGCAGTATTTT. It translates to CASSQEFLFSGSTDTQYF.

The chain recombines TRBV5-6 with TRBJ2-4; D gene ambiguous. The CDR3 runs to 14 residues. Germline CDR1 reads SGHDT; CDR2 reads YYEEEE. With 3 bases removed from V and 11 bases from J, the gap between germline ends came to 18 bases. The CDR3 DNA is TGTGCCAGCAGCTCAAATATCCTACCCCGGGTTCAGTACTTC. It translates to CASSSNILPRVQYF. Full variable domain (outside the CDR3, taken from reference TRBV5-6 and TRBJ2-4): DAGVTQSPTHLIKTRGQQVTLRCSPKSGHDTVSWYQQALGQGPQFIFQYYEEEERQRGNFPDRFSGHQFPNYSSELNVNALLLGDSALYLCASSSNILPRVQYFGAGTRLSVL.

CDR3 nucleotide sequence: TGTGCCAGCAGCTTAGACTCGTCAGCGGGAGATACGCAGTATTTT. Translation gives CASSLDSSAGDTQYF. This rearrangement joins TRBV7-9 to TRBJ2-3, with TRBD2 as a possible D gene (6 bases). The CDR3 loop spans 15 amino acids. The germline V and J ends were trimmed by 1 base and 5 bases, with 13 bases remaining between them. The germline CDR1 and CDR2 sequences are SEHNR and FQNEAQ (reference sequence).